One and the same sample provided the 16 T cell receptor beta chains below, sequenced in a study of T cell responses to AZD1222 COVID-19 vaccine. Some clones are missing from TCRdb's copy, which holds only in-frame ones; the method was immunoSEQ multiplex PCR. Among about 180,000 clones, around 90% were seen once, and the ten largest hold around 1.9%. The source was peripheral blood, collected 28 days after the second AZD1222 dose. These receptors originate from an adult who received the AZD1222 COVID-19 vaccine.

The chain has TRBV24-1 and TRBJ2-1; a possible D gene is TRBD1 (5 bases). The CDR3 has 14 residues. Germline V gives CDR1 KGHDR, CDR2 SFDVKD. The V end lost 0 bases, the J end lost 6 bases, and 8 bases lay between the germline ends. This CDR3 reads CATSDLQGSNEQFF. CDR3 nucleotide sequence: TGTGCCACCAGTGATTTGCAGGGCTCCAATGAGCAGTTCTTC.

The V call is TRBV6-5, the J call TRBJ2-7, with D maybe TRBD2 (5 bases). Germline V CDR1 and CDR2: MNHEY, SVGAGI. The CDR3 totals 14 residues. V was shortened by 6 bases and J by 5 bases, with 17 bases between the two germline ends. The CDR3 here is CASRSERESDEQYF. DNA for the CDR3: TGTGCCAGCAGGTCCGAGAGGGAATCCGACGAGCAGTACTTC.

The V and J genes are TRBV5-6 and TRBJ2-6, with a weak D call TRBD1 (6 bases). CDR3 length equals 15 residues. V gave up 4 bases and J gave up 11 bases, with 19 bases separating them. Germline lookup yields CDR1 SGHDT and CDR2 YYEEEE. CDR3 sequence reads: CASSDRTALIDVLTF. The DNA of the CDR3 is TGTGCCAGCAGCGACAGGACGGCGTTAATCGACGTCCTGACTTTC.

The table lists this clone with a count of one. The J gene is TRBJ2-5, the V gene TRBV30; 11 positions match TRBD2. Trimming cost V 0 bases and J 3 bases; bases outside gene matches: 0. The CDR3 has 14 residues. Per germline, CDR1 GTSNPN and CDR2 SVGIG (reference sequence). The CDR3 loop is CAWSVTSGKETQYF. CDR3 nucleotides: TGTGCCTGGAGTGTGACTAGCGGGAAAGAGACCCAGTACTTC.

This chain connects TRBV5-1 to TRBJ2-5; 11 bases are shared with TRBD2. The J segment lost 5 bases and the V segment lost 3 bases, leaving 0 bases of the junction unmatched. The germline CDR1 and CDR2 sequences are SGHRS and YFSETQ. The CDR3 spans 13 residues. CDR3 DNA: TGCGCCAGCAGCTGGACTAGCGGGGAGACCCAGTACTTC. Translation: CASSWTSGETQYF.

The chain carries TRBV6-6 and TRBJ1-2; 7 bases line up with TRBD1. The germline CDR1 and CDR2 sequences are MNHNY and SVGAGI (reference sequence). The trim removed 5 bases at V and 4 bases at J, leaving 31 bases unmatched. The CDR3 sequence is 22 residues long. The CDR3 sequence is CASSRFQILLFPGGLRFYGYTF. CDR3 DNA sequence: TGTGCCAGCAGTCGCTTCCAAATCCTCCTATTCCCAGGGGGACTAAGATTCTATGGCTACACCTTC.

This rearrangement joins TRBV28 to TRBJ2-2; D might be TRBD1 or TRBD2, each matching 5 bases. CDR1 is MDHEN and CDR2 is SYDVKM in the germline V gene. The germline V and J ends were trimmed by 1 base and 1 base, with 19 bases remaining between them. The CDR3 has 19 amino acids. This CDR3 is CASSLFQGEMSKNTGELFF. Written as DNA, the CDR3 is TGTGCCAGCAGTTTATTTCAGGGAGAGATGAGTAAGAACACCGGGGAGCTGTTTTTT.

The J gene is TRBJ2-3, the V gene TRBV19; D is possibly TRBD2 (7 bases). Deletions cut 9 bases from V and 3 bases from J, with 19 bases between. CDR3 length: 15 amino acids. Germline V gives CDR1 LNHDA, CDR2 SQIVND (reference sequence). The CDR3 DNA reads TGTGCCAGCCGAAATTACGGGGGGCGGACAGATACGCAGTATTTT. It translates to CASRNYGGRTDTQYF.

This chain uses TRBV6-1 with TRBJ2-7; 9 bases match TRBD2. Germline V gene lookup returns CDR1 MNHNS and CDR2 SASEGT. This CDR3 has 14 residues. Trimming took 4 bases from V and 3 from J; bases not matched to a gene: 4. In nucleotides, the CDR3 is TGTGCCAGCAGTGCGCTAGCGGGAATCTACGAGCAGTACTTC. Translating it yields CASSALAGIYEQYF.

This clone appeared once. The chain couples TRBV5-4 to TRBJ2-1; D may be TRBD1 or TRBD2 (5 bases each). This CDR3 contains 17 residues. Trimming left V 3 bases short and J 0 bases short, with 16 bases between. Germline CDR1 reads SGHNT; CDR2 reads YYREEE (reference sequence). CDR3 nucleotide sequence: TGTGCCAGCAGCTCGGGACCCCCGGTAGCCTCCTACAATGAGCAGTTCTTC. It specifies CASSSGPPVASYNEQFF.

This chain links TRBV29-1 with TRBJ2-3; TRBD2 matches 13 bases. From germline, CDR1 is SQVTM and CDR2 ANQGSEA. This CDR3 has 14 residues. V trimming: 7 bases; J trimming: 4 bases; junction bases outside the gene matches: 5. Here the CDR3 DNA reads TGCAGCGCTAGGACTAGCGGGGGCTCAGATACGCAGTATTTT. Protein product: CSARTSGGSDTQYF.

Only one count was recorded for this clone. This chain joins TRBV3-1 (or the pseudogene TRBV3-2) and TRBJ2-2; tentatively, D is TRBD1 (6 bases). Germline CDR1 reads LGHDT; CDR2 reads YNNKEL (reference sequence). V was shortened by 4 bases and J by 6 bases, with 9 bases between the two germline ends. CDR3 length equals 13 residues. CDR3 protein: CASSLGGPGELFF. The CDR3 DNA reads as TGTGCCAGCAGCCTAGGGGGTCCCGGGGAGCTGTTTTTT.

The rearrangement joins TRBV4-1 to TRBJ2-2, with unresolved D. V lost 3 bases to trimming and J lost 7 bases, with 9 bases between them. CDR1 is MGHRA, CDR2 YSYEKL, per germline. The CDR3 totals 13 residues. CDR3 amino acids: CASSQLVGGELFF. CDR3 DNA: TGCGCCAGCAGCCAGCTCGTCGGCGGGGAGCTGTTTTTT.

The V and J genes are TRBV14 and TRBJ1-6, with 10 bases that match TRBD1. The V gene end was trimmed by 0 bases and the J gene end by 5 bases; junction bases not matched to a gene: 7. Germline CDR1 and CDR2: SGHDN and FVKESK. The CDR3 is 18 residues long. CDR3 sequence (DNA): TGTGCCAGCAGCCAAGATCCCGAGACAGGGGGCCATAATTCACCCCTCCACTTT. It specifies CASSQDPETGGHNSPLHF. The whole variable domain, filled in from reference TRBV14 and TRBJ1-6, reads EAGVTQFPSHSVIEKGQTVTLRCDPISGHDNLYWYRRVMGKEIKFLLHFVKESKQDESGMPNNRFLAERTGGTYSTLKVQPAELEDSGVYFCASSQDPETGGHNSPLHFGNGTRLTVT.

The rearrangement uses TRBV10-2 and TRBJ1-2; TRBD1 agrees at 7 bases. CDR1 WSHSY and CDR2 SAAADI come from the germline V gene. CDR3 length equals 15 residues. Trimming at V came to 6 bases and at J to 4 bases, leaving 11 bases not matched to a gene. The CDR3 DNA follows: TGCGCCAGCAGGAATCGGGACAGCGGCCTCTATGGCTACACCTTC. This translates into CASRNRDSGLYGYTF.

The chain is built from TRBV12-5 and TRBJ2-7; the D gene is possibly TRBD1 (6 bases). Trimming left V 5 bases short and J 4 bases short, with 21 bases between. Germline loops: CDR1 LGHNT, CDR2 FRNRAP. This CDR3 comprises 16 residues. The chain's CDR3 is CASGPLRFGQTYEQYF. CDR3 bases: TGTGCTAGTGGTCCCCTGAGGTTCGGACAGACTTACGAGCAGTACTTC.